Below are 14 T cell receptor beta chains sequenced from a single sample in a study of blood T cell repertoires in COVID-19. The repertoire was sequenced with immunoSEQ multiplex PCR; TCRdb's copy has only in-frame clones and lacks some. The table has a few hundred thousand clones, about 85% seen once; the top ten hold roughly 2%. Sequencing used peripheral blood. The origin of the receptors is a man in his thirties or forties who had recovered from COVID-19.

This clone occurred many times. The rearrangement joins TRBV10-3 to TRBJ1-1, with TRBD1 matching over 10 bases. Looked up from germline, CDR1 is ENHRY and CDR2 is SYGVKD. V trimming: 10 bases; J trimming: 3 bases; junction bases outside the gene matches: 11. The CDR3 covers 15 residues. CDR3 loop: CATRQGAYSDTEAFF. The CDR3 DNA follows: TGTGCCACCCGACAGGGGGCATATTCGGACACTGAAGCTTTCTTT.

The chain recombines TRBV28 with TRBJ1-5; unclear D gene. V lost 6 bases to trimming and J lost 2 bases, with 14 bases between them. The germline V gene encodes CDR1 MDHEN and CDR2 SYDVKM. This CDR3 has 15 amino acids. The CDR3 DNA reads TGTGCCAGCAGATCGGGGAGTAACGGCAATCAGCCCCAGCATTTT. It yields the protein CASRSGSNGNQPQHF. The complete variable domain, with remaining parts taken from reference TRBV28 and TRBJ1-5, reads DVKVTQSSRYLVKRTGEKVFLECVQDMDHENMFWYRQDPGLGLRLIYFSYDVKMKEKGDIPEGYSVSREKKERFSLILESASTNQTSMYLCASRSGSNGNQPQHFGDGTRLSIL.

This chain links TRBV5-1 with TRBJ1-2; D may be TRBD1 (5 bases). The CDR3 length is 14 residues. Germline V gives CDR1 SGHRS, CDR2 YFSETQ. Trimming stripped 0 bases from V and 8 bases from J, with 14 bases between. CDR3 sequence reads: CASSLATGRGGYTF. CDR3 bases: TGCGCCAGCAGCTTGGCCACGGGGAGGGGCGGCTACACCTTC.

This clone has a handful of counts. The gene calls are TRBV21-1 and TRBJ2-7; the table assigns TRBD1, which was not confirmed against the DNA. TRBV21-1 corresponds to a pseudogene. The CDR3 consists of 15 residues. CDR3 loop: CASSAPRDRGNEQYV. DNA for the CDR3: TGTGCCAGCAGCGCACCTCGGGACAGGGGCAACGAGCAGTACGTC.

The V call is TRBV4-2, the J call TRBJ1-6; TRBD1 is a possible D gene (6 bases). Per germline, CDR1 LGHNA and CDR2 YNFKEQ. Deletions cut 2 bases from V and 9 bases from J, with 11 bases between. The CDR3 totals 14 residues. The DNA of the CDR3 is TGTGCCAGCAGCCAACAGGGGTGGGTTTCACCCCTCCACTTT. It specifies CASSQQGWVSPLHF.

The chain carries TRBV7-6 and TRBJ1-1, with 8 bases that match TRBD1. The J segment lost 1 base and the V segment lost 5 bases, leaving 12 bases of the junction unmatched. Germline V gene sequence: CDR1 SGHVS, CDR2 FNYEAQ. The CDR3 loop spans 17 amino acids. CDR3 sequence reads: CASSRTVQGAGNTEAFF. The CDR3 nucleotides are TGTGCCAGCAGCCGTACCGTTCAGGGGGCTGGGAACACTGAAGCTTTCTTT.

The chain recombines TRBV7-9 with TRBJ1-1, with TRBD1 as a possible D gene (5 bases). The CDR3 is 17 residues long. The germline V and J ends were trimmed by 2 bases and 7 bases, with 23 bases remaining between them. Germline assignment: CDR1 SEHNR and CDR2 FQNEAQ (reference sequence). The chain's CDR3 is CASSLWKVGTGRIEAFF. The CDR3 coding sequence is TGTGCCAGCAGCTTATGGAAAGTAGGGACCGGGAGAATTGAAGCTTTCTTT. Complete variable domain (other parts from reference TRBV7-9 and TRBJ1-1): DTGVSQNPRHKITKRGQNVTFRCDPISEHNRLYWYRQTLGQGPEFLTYFQNEAQLEKSRLLSDRFSAERPKGSFSTLEIQRTEQGDSAMYLCASSLWKVGTGRIEAFFGQGTRLTVV.

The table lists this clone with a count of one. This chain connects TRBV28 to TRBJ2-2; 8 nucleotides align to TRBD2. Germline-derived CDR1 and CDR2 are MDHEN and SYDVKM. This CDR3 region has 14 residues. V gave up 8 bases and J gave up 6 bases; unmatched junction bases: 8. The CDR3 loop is CASVGGAGAGELFF. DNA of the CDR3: TGTGCCAGCGTCGGGGGGGCTGGTGCCGGGGAGCTGTTTTTT.

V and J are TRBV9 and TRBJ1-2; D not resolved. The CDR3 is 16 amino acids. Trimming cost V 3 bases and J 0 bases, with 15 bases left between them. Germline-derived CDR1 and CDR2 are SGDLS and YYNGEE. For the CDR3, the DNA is TGTGCCAGCAGCGGAAGGCGCAGCGAAGCTAACTATGGCTACACCTTC. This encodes CASSGRRSEANYGYTF.

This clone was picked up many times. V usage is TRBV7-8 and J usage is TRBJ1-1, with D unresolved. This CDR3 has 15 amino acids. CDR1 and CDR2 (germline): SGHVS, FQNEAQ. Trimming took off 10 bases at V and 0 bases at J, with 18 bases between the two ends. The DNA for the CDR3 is TGTGCCACCGGGAAGGCTCGGTCGATGAACACTGAAGCTTTCTTT. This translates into CATGKARSMNTEAFF. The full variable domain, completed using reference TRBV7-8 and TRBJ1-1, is GAGVSQSPRYKVAKRGQDVALRCDPISGHVSLFWYQQALGQGPEFLTYFQNEAQLDKSGLPSDRFFAERPEGSVSTLKIQRTQQEDSAVYLCATGKARSMNTEAFFGQGTRLTVV.

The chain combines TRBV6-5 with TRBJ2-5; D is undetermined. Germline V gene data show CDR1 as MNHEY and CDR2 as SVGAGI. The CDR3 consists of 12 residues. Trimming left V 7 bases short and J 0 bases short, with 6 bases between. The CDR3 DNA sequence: TGTGCCAGCAACCAGAACCAAGAGACCCAGTACTTC. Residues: CASNQNQETQYF.

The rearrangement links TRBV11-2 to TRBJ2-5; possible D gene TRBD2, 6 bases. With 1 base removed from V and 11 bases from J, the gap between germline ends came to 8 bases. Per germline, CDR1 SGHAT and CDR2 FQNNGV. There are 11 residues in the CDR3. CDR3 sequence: CASSLGREQYF. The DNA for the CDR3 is TGTGCCAGCAGCTTAGGGAGGGAGCAGTACTTC.

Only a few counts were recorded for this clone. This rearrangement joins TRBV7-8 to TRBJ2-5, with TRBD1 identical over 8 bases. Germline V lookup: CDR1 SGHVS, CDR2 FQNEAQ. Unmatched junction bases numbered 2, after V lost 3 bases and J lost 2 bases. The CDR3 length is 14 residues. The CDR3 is CASSFRTGQETQYF. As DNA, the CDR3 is TGTGCCAGCAGCTTTCGGACAGGGCAAGAGACCCAGTACTTC.

Here the CDR3 DNA reads TGTGCCAGCTCACCACCACCAGGGGAGGAGACCCAGTACTTC. Translated: CASSPPPGEETQYF. The chain recombines TRBV18 with TRBJ2-5, with a weak D call TRBD1 (6 bases). CDR1 is KGHSH, CDR2 LQKENI, per germline. The CDR3 runs to 14 residues. V lost 0 bases and J 5 bases, leaving 10 bases between the germline ends.